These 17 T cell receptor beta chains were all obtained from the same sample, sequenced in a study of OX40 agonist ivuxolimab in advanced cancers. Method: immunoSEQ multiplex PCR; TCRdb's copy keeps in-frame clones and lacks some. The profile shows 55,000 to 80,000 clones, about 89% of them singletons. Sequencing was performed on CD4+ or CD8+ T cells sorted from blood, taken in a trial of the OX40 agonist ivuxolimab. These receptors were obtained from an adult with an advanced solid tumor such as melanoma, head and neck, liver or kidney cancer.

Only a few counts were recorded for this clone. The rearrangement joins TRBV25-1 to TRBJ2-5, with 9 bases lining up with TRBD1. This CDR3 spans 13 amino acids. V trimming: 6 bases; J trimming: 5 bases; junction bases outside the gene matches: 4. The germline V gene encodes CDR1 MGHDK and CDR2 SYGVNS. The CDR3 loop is CASRQGAMETQYF. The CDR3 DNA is TGTGCCAGCAGACAGGGGGCGATGGAGACCCAGTACTTC.

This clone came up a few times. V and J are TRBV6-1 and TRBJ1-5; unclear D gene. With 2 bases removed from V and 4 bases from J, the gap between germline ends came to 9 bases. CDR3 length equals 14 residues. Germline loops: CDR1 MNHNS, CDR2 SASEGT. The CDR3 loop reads CASSEYVKNQPQHF. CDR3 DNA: TGTGCCAGCAGTGAATATGTGAAGAATCAGCCCCAGCATTTT.

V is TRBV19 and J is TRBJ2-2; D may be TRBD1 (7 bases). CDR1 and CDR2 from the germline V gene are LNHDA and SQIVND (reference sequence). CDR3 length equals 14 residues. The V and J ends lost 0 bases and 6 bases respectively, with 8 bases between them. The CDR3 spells CASSIDRGAGELFF. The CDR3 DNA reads TGTGCCAGTAGTATAGACAGGGGGGCCGGGGAGCTGTTTTTT.

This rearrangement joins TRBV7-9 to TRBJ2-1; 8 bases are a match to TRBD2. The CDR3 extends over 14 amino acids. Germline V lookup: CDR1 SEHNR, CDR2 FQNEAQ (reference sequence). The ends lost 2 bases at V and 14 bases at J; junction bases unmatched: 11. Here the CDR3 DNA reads TGTGCCAGCAGCTTACCCGGACTAGCCCGAAGCGAGTTCTTC. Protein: CASSLPGLARSEFF.

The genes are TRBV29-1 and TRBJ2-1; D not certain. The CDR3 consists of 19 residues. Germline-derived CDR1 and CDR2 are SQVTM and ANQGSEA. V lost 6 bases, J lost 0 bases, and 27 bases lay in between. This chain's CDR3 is CSVHFRTPVYGSSYNEQFF. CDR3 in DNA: TGCAGCGTCCATTTTAGGACCCCCGTCTACGGAAGCTCCTACAATGAGCAGTTCTTC.

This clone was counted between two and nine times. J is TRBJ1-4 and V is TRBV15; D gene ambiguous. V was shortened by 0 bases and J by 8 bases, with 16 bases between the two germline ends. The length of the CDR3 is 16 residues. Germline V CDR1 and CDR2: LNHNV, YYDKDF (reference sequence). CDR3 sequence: CATSRDGIRLNEKLFF. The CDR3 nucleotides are TGTGCCACCAGCAGAGATGGTATCAGGTTAAACGAAAAACTGTTTTTT.

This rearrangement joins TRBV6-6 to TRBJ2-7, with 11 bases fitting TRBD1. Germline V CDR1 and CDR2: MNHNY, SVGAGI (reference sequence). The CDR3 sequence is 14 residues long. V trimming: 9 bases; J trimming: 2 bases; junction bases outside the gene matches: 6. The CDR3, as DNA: TGTGCCAGTAATCCGGGACAGGGGGCCTACGAGCAGTACTTC. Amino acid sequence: CASNPGQGAYEQYF.

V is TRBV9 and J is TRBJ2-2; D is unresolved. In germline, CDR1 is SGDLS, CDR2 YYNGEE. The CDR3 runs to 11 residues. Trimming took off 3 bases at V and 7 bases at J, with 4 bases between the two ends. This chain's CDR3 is CASSESGELFF. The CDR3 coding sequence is TGTGCCAGCAGCGAAAGCGGGGAGCTGTTTTTT.

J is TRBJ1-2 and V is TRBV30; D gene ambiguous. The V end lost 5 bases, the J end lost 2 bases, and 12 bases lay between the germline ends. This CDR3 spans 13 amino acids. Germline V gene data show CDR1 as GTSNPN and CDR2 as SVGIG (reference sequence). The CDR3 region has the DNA TGTGCCTGGGGCTTCGGAGGGAACTATGGCTACACCTTC. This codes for CAWGFGGNYGYTF.

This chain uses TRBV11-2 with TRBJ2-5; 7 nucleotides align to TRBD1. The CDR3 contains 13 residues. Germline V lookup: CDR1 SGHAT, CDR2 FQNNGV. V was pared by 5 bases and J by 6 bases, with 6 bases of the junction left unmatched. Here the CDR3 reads CASSKTGSKTQYF. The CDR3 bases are TGTGCCAGCAGCAAGACAGGGTCGAAGACCCAGTACTTC.

The CDR3 reads CASSQSRDRGTEAFF. DNA for the CDR3: TGTGCCAGCAGCCAGTCCCGGGACAGGGGCACTGAAGCTTTCTTT. The V gene is TRBV2, the J gene TRBJ1-1; 10 bases align to TRBD1. This CDR3 spans 15 amino acids. Losses at the gene ends were 6 bases for V and 4 bases for J; bases not matched to a gene: 8. The germline V gene encodes CDR1 SNHLY and CDR2 FYNNEI.

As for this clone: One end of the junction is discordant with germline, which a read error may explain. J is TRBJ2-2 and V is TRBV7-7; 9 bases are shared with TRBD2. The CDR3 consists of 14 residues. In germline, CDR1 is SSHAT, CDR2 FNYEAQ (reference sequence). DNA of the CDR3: TGTGCTAGCAGCTTGCGGGAGGGCACCGGGGAGCTGTTTTTT. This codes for CASSLREGTGELFF.

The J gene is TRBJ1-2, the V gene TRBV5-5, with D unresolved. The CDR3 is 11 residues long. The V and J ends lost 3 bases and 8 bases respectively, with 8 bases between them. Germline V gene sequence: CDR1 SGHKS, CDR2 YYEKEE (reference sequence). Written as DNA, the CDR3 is TGTGCCAGCAGCTCCGCTCGGGGCTACACCTTC. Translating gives CASSSARGYTF. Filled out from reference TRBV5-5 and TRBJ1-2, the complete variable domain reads DAGVTQSPTHLIKTRGQQVTLRCSPISGHKSVSWYQQVLGQGPQFIFQYYEKEERGRGNFPDRFSARQFPNYSSELNVNALLLGDSALYLCASSSARGYTFGSGTRLTVV.

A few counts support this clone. The CDR3 nucleotides read TGCAGCGTGTCCGGACGGATGAACACTGAAGCTTTCTTT. It codes for CSVSGRMNTEAFF. The chain recombines TRBV29-1 with TRBJ1-1, with D hard to call. V lost 6 bases, J lost 0 bases, and 11 bases lay in between. Germline values: CDR1 SQVTM, CDR2 ANQGSEA. The CDR3 loop spans 13 amino acids.

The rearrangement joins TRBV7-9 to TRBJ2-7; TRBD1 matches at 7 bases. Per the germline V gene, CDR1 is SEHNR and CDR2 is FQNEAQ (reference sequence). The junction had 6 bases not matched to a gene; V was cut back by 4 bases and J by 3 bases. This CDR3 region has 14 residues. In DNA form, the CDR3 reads TGTGCCAGCAGCTCTAGGGGGACAGTCTACGAGCAGTACTTC. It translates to CASSSRGTVYEQYF.

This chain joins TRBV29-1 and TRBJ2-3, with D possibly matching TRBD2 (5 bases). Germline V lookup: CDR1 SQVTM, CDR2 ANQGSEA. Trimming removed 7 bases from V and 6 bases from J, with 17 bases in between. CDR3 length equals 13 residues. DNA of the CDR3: TGCAGCGATACCGGGATACGAGGGGATACGCAGTATTTT. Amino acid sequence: CSDTGIRGDTQYF.

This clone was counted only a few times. For the CDR3, the DNA is TGTGCCAGCAGGAAGGGACACTTGTACGAGCAGTACTTC. As protein: CASRKGHLYEQYF. The V gene is TRBV28, the J gene TRBJ2-7; D perhaps matches TRBD1 (6 bases). Deletions cut 6 bases from V and 4 bases from J, with 13 bases between. This CDR3 is built from 13 residues. CDR1 and CDR2 from the germline V gene are MDHEN and SYDVKM.